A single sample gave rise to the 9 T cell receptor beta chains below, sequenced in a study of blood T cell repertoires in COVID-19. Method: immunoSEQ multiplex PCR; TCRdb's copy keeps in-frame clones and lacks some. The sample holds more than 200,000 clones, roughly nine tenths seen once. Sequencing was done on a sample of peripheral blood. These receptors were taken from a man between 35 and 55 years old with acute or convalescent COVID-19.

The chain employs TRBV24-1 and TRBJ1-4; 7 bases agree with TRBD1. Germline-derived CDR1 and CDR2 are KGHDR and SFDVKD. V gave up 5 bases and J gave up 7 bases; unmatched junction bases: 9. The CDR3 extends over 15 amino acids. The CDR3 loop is CATSVTGSEGEKLFF. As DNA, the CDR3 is TGTGCCACCAGTGTGACAGGGTCGGAGGGTGAAAAACTGTTTTTT.

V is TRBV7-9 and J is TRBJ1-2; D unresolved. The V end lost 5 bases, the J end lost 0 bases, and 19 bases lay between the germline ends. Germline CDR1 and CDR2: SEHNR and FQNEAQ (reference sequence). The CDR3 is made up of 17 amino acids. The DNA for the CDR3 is TGTGCCAGCAGCCGATGGGTCGTTGGAACAGCTAACTATGGCTACACCTTC. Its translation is CASSRWVVGTANYGYTF.

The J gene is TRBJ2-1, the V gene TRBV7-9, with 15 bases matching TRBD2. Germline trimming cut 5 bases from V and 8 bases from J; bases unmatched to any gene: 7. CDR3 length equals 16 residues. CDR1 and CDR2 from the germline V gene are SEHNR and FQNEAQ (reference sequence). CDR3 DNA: TGTGCCAGCAGCATTACCCGGACTAGCGGGAGGGATGAGCAGTTCTTC. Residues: CASSITRTSGRDEQFF.

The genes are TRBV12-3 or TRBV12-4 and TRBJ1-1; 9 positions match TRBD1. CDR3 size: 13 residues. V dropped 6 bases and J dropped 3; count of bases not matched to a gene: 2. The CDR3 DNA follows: TGTGCCAGCAGGGGACAGGGCGACACTGAAGCTTTCTTT. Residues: CASRGQGDTEAFF.

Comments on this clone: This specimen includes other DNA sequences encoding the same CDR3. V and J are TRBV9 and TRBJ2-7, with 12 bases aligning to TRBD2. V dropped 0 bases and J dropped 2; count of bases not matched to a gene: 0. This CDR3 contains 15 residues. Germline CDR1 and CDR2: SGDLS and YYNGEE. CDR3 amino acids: CASSVGTSGTYEQYF. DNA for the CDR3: TGTGCCAGCAGCGTAGGGACTAGCGGGACCTACGAGCAGTACTTC.

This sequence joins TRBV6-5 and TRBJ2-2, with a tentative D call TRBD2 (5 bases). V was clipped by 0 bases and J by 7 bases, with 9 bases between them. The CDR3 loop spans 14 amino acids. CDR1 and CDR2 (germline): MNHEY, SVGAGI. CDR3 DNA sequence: TGTGCCAGCAGTTACTCGATCGGACTCGGGGAGCTGTTTTTT. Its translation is CASSYSIGLGELFF.

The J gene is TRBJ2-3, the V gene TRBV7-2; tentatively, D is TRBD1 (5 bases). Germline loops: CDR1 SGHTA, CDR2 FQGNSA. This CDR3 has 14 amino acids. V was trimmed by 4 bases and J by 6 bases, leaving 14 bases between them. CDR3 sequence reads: CASSSGPSGDTQYF. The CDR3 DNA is TGTGCCAGCAGCTCGGGCCCCTCAGGGGATACGCAGTATTTT.

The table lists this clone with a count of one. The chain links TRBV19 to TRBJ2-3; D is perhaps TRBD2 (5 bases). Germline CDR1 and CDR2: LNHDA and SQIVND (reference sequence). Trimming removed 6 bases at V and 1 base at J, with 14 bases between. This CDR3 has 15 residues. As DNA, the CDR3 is TGTGCCAGTAGAAAGGGAGTTAGCCGCACAGATACGCAGTATTTT. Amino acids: CASRKGVSRTDTQYF. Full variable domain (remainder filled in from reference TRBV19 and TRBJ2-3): DGGITQSPKYLFRKEGQNVTLSCEQNLNHDAMYWYRQDPGQGLRLIYYSQIVNDFQKGDIAEGYSVSREKKESFPLTVTSAQKNPTAFYLCASRKGVSRTDTQYFGPGTRLTVL.

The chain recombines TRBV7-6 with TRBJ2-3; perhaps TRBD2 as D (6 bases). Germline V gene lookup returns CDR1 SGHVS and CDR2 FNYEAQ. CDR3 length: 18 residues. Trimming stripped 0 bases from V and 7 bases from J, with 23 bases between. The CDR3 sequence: CASSLAGFDAGPTNTQYF. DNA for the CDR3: TGTGCCAGCAGCTTAGCCGGTTTCGATGCGGGACCCACGAATACGCAGTATTTT. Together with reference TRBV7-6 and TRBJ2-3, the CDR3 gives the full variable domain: GAGVSQSPRYKVTKRGQDVALRCDPISGHVSLYWYRQALGQGPEFLTYFNYEAQQDKSGLPNDRFSAERPEGSISTLTIQRTEQRDSAMYRCASSLAGFDAGPTNTQYFGPGTRLTVL.